The sample holds many counts of the clone carrying this TCR beta chain. Its specificity is unknown. The sample belongs to a study of neurological immune-mediated disorders. Study results and caveats: Multiple sclerosis patients had less TCR clonal expansion than even healthy controls, unlike HTLV-1-associated myelopathy.

TCRdb processed the 5' RACE reads anew with MiXCR; each CDR3 protein has one entry. The sample records more than 25,000 distinct CDR3 sequences, approximately 4.1% being singletons. Between the trimmed V and J ends, which lost 1 base and 3 bases, there was a span of 7 bases. This CDR3 spans 13 amino acids. In germline, CDR1 is SGHDN, CDR2 FVKESK. The study built sorted libraries from more than 750,000 CD4+ or CD8+ T cells. Source material: CD4+ T cells from blood. The clonotype originates from a woman aged 40 to 55 in good health. J is TRBJ2-7 and V is TRBV14; no reliable D call. CDR3 in amino acids: CASSQVNVYEQYF. The CDR3 nucleotides are TGTGCCAGCAGCCAAGTAAACGTCTACGAGCAGTACTTC.